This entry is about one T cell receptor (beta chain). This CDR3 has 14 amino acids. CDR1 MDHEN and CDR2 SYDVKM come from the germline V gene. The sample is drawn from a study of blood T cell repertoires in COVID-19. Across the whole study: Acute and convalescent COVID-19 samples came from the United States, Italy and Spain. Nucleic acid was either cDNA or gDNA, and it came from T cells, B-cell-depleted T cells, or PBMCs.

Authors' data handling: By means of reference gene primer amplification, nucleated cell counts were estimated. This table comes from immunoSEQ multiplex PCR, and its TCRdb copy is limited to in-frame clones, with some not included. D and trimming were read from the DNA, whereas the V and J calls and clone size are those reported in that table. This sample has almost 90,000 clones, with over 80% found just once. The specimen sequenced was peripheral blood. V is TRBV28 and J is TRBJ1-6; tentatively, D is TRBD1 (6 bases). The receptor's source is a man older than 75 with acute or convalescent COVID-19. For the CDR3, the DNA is TGTGGGGTCGGGGGGCCCGCCTATAATTCACCCCTCCACTTT. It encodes CGVGGPAYNSPLHF.